This entry lists 15 T cell receptor beta chains sequenced from one sample in a study of CD8 T cells in Susac syndrome. cDNA came from approximately 0.5 to 1 ug RNA primed by random hexamers. TCRdb used MiXCR to reprocess the immunoSEQ multiplex PCR reads, holding one entry per CDR3 protein. This table has roughly 330,000 distinct CDR3 sequences, roughly 94% appearing once. Sequencing input: CD4+ T cells from PBMCs. These receptors all stem from a human donor with multiple sclerosis.

The chain links TRBV5-1 to TRBJ1-1, with D hard to call. Germline assignment: CDR1 SGHRS and CDR2 YFSETQ. This CDR3 has 13 residues. Between the trimmed V and J ends, which lost 4 bases and 6 bases, there was a span of 13 bases. The DNA for the CDR3 is TGCGCCAGCAGCCCGACCAACCGAGCTGAAGCTTTCTTT. It yields the protein CASSPTNRAEAFF.

The chain is built from TRBV7-2 and TRBJ2-5; TRBD1 matches 7 bases. V lost 0 bases, J lost 2 bases, and 12 bases stayed unmatched. There are 18 residues in the CDR3. The germline V gene has CDR1 SGHTA and CDR2 FQGNSA. CDR3 loop: CASSLAPSTPGQQETQYF. CDR3 in DNA: TGTGCCAGCAGCTTAGCGCCCTCCACCCCGGGACAGCAAGAGACCCAGTACTTC.

This chain links TRBV5-1 with TRBJ2-7; no reliable D call. Germline-derived CDR1 and CDR2 are SGHRS and YFSETQ. CDR3 length equals 13 residues. V was trimmed by 0 bases and J by 6 bases, leaving 10 bases between them. This CDR3 is CASSLGLLSEQYF. CDR3 bases: TGCGCCAGCAGCTTGGGACTCCTATCCGAGCAGTACTTC.

This clonotype was found once. The rearrangement links TRBV3-1 to TRBJ2-6; TRBD1 agrees at 8 bases. Per germline, CDR1 LGHDT and CDR2 YNNKEL (reference sequence). The CDR3 totals 19 residues. V shed 1 base and J 0 bases; nucleotides not matched to a gene: 8. Written as DNA, the CDR3 is TGTGCCAGCAGCCAAGCCCTGGGACAGGCGCACTCTGGGGCCAACGTCCTGACTTTC. Amino acid sequence: CASSQALGQAHSGANVLTF.

The chain recombines TRBV6-5 with TRBJ2-6, with 8 bases aligning to TRBD1. CDR3 length: 16 residues. Germline V gives CDR1 MNHEY, CDR2 SVGAGI. Trimming took 4 bases from V and 3 from J; bases not matched to a gene: 5. The DNA of the CDR3 is TGTGCCAGCAGTTCCTGGACAGGGCGTGGGGCCAACGTCCTGACTTTC. The encoded protein is CASSSWTGRGANVLTF.

This clonotype turned up a few times. The rearrangement uses TRBV30 and TRBJ1-6; unclear D gene. There are 16 residues in the CDR3. Germline V lookup: CDR1 GTSNPN, CDR2 SVGIG (reference sequence). V dropped 0 bases and J dropped 1 base, with 10 bases sitting between them. CDR3: CAWSVGGLSYNSPLHF. The CDR3 DNA reads as TGTGCCTGGAGTGTAGGCGGATTGTCCTATAATTCACCCCTCCACTTT. The variable domain in full, completed from reference TRBV30 and TRBJ1-6, reads SQTIHQWPATLVQPVGSPLSLECTVEGTSNPNLYWYRQAAGRGLQLLFYSVGIGQISSEVPQNLSASRPQDRQFILSSKKLLLSDSGFYLCAWSVGGLSYNSPLHFGNGTRLTVT.

This clonotype came up once. This rearrangement joins TRBV30 to TRBJ2-1; D is uncertain. Per germline, CDR1 GTSNPN and CDR2 SVGIG (reference sequence). The CDR3 sequence is 14 residues long. Trimming removed 0 bases from V and 7 bases from J, with 13 bases in between. The CDR3 DNA follows: TGTGCCTGGAGTGTACGGTGGACGTCGAATGAGCAGTTCTTC. This sequence encodes CAWSVRWTSNEQFF.

V gene TRBV7-9 combines with J gene TRBJ2-1, with D possibly TRBD1 on 6 matching bases. Germline CDR1 and CDR2: SEHNR and FQNEAQ (reference sequence). Trimming shortened V by 0 bases and J by 5 bases, and 11 bases separated the two germline ends. The CDR3 is 15 amino acids. This CDR3 reads CASSLALGADNEQFF. DNA for the CDR3: TGTGCCAGCAGCTTAGCGCTGGGGGCGGACAATGAGCAGTTCTTC.

The chain combines TRBV5-1 with TRBJ1-2; unclear D gene. This CDR3 spans 13 amino acids. Per germline, CDR1 SGHRS and CDR2 YFSETQ. The V and J ends lost 4 bases and 3 bases respectively, with 10 bases between them. The CDR3 DNA reads TGCGCCAGCAGCGGGGTTGTGGACTATGGCTACACCTTC. Protein: CASSGVVDYGYTF.

This sequence joins TRBV21-1 and TRBJ1-5; no check of the table's D call, TRBD1, against the DNA was made. TRBV21-1 is a documented pseudogene. The CDR3 covers 14 residues. The CDR3 nucleotides are TGTGCCAGCAGCAAAGCGAACAGGGATCAGCCCCAGCATTTT. Amino acids: CASSKANRDQPQHF.

J is TRBJ2-3 and V is TRBV7-2; D gene unclear. The length of the CDR3 is 16 residues. The germline V gene encodes CDR1 SGHTA and CDR2 FQGNSA. Trimming removed 6 bases at V and 2 bases at J, with 18 bases between. CDR3 nucleotides: TGTGCCAGCAGGCACTCGCGGCGCTTCACCACAGATACGCAGTATTTT. It is translated as CASRHSRRFTTDTQYF.

The chain carries TRBV20-1 and TRBJ2-3; 10 bases fit TRBD2. J was trimmed by 0 bases and V by 4 bases; bases with no gene match: 4. Per the germline V gene, CDR1 is DFQATT and CDR2 is SNEGSKA (reference sequence). This CDR3 is built from 15 residues. CDR3 DNA sequence: TGCAGTGCTAAGGATAGCGGGAGGAGCACAGATACGCAGTATTTT. It translates to CSAKDSGRSTDTQYF.

The genes are TRBV11-3 and TRBJ2-1; possibly TRBD1 or TRBD2 for D (6 bases each). Looked up from germline, CDR1 is SGHNT and CDR2 is YENEEA. The CDR3 loop spans 12 amino acids. Trimming removed 5 bases from V and 10 bases from J, with 12 bases in between. CDR3 sequence reads: CASSPGGLEQFF. DNA for the CDR3: TGTGCCAGCAGCCCTGGGGGGCTGGAGCAGTTCTTC.

This CDR3 is CSLAGDRGLGGYTF. The CDR3 DNA is TGCAGTTTGGCGGGGGACAGGGGTCTCGGTGGCTACACCTTC. The chain links TRBV20-1 to TRBJ1-2; the match to TRBD1 covers 10 bases. Unmatched junction bases numbered 13, after V lost 8 bases and J lost 7 bases. The CDR3 loop spans 14 amino acids. Germline CDR1 DFQATT, CDR2 SNEGSKA (reference sequence).

The rearrangement links TRBV7-9 to TRBJ2-4; D assignment may be TRBD1 or TRBD2 (5 bases each). Germline CDR1 is SEHNR and CDR2 is FQNEAQ (reference sequence). This CDR3 is built from 12 residues. V gave up 5 bases and J gave up 8 bases, with 10 bases separating them. The CDR3 DNA reads as TGTGCCAGCAGCCGGGACGGGTACATTCAGTACTTC. It is translated as CASSRDGYIQYF.